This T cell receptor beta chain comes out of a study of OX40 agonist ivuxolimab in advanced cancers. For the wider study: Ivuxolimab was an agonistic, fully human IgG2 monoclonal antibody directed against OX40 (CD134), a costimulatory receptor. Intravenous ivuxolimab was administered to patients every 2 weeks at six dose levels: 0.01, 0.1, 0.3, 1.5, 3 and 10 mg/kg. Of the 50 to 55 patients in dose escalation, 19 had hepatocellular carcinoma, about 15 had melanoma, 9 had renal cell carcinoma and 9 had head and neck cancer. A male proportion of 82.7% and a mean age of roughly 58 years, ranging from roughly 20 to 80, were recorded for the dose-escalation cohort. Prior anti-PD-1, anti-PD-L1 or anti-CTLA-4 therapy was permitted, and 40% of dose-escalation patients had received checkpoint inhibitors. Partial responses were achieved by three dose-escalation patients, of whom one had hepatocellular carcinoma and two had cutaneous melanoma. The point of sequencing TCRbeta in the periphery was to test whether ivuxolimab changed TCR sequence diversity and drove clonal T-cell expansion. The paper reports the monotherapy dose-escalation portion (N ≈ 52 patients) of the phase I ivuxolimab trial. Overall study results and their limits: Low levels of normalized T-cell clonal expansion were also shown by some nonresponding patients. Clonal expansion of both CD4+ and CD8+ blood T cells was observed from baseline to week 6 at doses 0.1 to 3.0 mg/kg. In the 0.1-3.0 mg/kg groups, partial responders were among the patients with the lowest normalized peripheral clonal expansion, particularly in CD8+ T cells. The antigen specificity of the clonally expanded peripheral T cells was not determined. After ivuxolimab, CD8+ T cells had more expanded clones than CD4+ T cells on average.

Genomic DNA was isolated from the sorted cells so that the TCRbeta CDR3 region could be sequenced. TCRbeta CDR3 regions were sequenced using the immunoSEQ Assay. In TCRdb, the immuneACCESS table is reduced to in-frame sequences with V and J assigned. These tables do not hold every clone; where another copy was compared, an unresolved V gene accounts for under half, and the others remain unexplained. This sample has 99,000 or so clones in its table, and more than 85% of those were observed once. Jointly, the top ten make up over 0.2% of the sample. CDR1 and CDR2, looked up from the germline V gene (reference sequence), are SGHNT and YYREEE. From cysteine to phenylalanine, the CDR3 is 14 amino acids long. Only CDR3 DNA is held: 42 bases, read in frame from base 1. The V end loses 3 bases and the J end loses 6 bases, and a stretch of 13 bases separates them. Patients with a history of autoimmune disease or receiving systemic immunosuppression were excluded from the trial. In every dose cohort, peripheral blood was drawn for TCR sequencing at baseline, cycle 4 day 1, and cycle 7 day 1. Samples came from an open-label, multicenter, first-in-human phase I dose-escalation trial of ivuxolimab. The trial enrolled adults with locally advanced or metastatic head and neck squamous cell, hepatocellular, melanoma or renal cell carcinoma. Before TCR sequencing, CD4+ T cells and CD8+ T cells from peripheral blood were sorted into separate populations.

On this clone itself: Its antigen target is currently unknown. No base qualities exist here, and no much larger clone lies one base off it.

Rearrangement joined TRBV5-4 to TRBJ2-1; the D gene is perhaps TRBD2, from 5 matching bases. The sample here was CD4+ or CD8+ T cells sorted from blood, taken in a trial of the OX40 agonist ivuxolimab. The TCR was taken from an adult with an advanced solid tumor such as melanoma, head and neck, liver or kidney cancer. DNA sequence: TGTGCCAGCAGCTCGTGGACTGTTCCCAATGAGCAGTTCTTC. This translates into CASSSWTVPNEQFF.